This is a list of T cell receptor beta chains from one sample in a study of blood T cell repertoires in COVID-19. Only in-frame clones appear in the TCRdb table, and some are missing; sequencing was by immunoSEQ multiplex PCR. This sample has tens of thousands of clones, with roughly 73% found just once. The sequenced material came from peripheral blood. These receptors all stem from a man aged 55 to 70 with acute or convalescent COVID-19. The CDR3 runs from the conserved cysteine through the conserved F or W. For some rows the clone size is stated as once, few or many, or as a class when expanded; others skip it.

V,J,size,CDR3
TRBV9,TRBJ1-2,-,CASSVVSRGRSGYTF
TRBV19,TRBJ2-7,few,CASSIAHRGYEQYF
TRBV19,TRBJ2-3,few,CASTPRAGHTDTQYF
TRBV6-1,TRBJ2-3,-,CASSASGTGYRTDTQYF
TRBV5-4,TRBJ2-4,-,CASSSGTLKNIQYF
TRBV2,TRBJ2-7,-,CAIRGTGRSGEQYF
TRBV19,TRBJ2-5,once,CASSRSGRAKTETQYF
TRBV5-6,TRBJ1-5,-,CASSGQRFSQPQHF
TRBV6-6,TRBJ1-1,once,CASSYSRQGTTEAFF
TRBV5-4,TRBJ2-7,-,CASSLGTGSEQYF
TRBV11-3,TRBJ2-1,once,CASNERTGYFNEQFF
TRBV5-4,TRBJ2-3,few,CASSNGGTDTQYF
TRBV11-3,TRBJ2-1,-,CASSLLSDRGGIEQFF
TRBV7-6,TRBJ2-2,-,CASSLRSDSTGELFF
TRBV12-3/TRBV12-4,TRBJ1-1,few,CASSLAGDTEAFF
TRBV5-1,TRBJ2-5,-,CASSPGQGETQYF
TRBV30,TRBJ2-7,-,CAWRLGASREQYF
TRBV23-1,TRBJ1-5,-,CASSHRRGRSNQPQHF
TRBV7-9,TRBJ1-1,-,CASSLVGSTEAFF
TRBV11-3,TRBJ2-7,-,CASSVGQGGNEQYF
TRBV5-1,TRBJ2-5,-,CASSLSGQFRETQYF
TRBV5-1,TRBJ2-2,-,CASSYFASGRAKAGELFF
TRBV5-8,TRBJ2-5,few,CASSLVGTDLGTQYF
TRBV6-6,TRBJ2-4,few,CASSYIEPSVNIQYF